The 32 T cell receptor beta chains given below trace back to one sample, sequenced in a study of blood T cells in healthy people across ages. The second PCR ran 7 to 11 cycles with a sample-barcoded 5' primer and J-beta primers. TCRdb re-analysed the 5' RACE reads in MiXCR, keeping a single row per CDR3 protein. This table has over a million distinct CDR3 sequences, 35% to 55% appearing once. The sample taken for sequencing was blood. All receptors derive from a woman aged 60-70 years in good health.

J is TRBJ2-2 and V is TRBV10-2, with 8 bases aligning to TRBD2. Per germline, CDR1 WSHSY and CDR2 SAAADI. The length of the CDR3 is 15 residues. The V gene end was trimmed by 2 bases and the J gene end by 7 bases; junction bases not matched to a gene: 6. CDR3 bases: TGCGCCAGCAGTGAGCCAGCGGGAGCGATCGGGGAGCTGTTTTTT. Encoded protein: CASSEPAGAIGELFF.

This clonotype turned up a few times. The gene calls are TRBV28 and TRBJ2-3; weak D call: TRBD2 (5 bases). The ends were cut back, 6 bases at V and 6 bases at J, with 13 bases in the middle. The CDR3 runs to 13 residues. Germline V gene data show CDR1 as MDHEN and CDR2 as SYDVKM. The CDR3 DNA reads TGTGCCAGCAGCCTCAGCAGAGGGGATACGCAGTATTTT. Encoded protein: CASSLSRGDTQYF.

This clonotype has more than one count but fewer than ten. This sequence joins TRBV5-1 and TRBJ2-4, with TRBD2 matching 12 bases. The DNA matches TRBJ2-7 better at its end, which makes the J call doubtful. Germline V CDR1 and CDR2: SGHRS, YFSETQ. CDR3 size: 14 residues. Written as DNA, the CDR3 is TGCGCCAGCAGCCACACTAGCGGGAGGAACGAGCAGTACTTC. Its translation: CASSHTSGRNEQYF.

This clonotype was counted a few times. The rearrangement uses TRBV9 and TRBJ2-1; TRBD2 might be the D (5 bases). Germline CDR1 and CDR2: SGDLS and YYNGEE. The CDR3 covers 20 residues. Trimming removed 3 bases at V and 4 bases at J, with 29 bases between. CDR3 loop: CASSDTLGNLRTLGYNEQFF. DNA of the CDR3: TGTGCCAGCAGCGATACCCTCGGGAACCTAAGGACCTTGGGGTACAATGAGCAGTTCTTC.

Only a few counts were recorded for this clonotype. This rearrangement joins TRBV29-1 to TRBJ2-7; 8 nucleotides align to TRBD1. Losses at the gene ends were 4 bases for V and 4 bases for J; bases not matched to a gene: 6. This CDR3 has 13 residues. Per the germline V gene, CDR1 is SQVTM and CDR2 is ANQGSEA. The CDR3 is CSVAPGGGYEQYF. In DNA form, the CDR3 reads TGCAGCGTTGCTCCAGGGGGCGGGTACGAGCAGTACTTC.

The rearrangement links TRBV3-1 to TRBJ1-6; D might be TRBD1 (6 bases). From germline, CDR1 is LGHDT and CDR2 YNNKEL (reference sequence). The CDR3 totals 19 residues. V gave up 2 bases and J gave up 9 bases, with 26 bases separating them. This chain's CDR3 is CASSQRGGPGGPDRSPLHF. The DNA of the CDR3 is TGTGCCAGCAGCCAAAGAGGGGGTCCCGGGGGCCCAGACCGTTCACCCCTCCACTTT.

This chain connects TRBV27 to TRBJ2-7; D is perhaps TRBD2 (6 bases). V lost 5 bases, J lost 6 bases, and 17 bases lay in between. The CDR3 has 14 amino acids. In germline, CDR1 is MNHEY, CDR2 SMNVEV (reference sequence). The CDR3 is CASSQGGPGREQYF. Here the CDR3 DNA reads TGTGCCAGCAGTCAAGGAGGGCCGGGACGCGAGCAGTACTTC.

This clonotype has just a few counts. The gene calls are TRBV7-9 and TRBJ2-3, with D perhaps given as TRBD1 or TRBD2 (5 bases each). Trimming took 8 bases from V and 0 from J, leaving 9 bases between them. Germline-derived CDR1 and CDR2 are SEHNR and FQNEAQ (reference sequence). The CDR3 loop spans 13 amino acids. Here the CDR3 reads CASREGSTDTQYF. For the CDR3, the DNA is TGTGCCAGCCGTGAGGGGAGCACAGATACGCAGTATTTT.

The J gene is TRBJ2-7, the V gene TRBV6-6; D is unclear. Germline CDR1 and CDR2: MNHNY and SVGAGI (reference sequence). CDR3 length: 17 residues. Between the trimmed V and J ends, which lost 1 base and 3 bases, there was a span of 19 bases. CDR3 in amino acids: CASSYYPTETYYYEQYF. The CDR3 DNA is TGTGCCAGCAGTTACTACCCCACAGAGACCTACTACTACGAGCAGTACTTC.

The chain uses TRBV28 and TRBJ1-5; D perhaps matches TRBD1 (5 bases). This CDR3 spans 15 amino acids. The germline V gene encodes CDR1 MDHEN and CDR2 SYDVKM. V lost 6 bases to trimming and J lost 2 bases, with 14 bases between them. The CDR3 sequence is CASRRGVGGNQPQHF. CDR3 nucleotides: TGTGCCAGCAGGAGAGGGGTTGGCGGCAATCAGCCCCAGCATTTT.

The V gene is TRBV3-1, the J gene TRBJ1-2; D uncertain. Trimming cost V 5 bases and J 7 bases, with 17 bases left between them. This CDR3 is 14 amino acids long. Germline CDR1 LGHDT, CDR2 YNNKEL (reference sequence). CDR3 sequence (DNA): TGTGCCAGCAGCGAAAGGGAGGTTTTCGCTGGCTACACCTTC. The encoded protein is CASSEREVFAGYTF.

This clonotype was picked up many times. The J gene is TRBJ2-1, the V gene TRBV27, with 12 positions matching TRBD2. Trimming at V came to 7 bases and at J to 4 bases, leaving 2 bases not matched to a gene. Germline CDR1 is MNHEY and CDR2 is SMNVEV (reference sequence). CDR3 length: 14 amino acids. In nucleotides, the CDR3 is TGTGCCAGCACTGGGACTAGCGGGTACAATGAGCAGTTCTTC. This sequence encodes CASTGTSGYNEQFF.

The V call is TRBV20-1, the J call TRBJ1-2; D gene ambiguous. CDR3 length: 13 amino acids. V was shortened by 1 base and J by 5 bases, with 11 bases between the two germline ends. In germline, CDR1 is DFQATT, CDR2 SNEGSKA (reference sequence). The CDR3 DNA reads TGCAGTGCTAGAGCCGACTCCCAGTATGGCTACACCTTC. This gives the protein CSARADSQYGYTF.

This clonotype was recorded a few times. The CDR3 bases are TGTGCCAGCAGCAAATTTGGGCAGAACTACAATGAGCAGTTCTTC. This sequence encodes CASSKFGQNYNEQFF. The V call is TRBV27, the J call TRBJ2-7, with D hard to call. With the DNA end fitting TRBJ2-1 better, the J assignment may be wrong. CDR1 is MNHEY and CDR2 is SMNVEV in the germline V gene (reference sequence). The CDR3 covers 15 residues.

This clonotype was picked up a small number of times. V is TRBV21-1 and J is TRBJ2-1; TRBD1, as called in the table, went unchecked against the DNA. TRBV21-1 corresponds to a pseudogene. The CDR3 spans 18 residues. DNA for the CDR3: TGTGCCAGCAGCAAAGAGGGGGTTAGCGGTTGCTCCTACAATGAGCAGTTCTTC. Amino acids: CASSKEGVSGCSYNEQFF.

CDR3: CASSPGPLGTDTQYF. CDR3 bases: TGTGCCAGCAGCCCGGGCCCCCTGGGGACAGATACGCAGTATTTT. The V and J genes are TRBV7-9 and TRBJ2-3; D is unclear. The germline V gene has CDR1 SEHNR and CDR2 FQNEAQ (reference sequence). V lost 5 bases and J lost 3, with 15 bases in between. This CDR3 region has 15 residues.

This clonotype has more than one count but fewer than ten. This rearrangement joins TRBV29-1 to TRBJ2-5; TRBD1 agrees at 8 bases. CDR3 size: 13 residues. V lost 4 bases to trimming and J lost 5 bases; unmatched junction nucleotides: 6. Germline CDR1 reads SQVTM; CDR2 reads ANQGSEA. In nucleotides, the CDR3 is TGCAGCGTTGGACAGGGGTTGGGTGAGACCCAGTACTTC. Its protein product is CSVGQGLGETQYF.

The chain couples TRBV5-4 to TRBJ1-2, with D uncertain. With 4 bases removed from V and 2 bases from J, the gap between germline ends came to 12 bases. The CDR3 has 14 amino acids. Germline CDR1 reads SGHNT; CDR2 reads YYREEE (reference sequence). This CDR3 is CASSPDGRNYGYTF. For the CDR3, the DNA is TGTGCCAGCAGCCCGGACGGACGCAACTATGGCTACACCTTC.

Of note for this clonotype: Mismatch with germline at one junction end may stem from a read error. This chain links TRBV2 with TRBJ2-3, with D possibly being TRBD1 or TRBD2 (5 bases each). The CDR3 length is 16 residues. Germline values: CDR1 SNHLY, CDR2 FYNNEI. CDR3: CASSEALSASTGTQYF. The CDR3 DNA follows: TGTGCCAGCAGTGAAGCTTTGTCAGCTAGCACAGGTACGCAGTATTTT.

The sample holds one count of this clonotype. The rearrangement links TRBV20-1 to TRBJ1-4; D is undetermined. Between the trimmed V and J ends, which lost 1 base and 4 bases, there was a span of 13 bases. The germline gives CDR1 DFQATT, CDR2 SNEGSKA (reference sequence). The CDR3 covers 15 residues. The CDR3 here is CSARAAGFVNEKLFF. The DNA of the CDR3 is TGCAGTGCTAGAGCTGCGGGGTTTGTTAATGAAAAACTGTTTTTT.

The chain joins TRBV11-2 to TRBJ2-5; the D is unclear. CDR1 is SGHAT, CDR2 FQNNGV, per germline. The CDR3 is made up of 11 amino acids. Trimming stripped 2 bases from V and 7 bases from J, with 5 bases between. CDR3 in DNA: TGTGCCAGCAGCTTACGCGTGACCCAGTACTTC. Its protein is CASSLRVTQYF.

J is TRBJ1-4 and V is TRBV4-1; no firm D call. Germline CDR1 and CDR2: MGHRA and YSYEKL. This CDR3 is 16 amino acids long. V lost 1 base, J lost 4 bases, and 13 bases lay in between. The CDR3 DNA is TGCGCCAGCAGCCAAGGAGGCGGGCCGAATAATGAAAAACTGTTTTTT. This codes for CASSQGGGPNNEKLFF.

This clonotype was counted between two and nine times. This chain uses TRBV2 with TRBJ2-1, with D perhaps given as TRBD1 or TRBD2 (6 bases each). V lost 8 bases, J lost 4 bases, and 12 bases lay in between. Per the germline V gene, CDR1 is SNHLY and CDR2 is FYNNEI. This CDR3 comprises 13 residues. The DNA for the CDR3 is TGTGCCAGCTGGGGCGGGACATACAATGAGCAGTTCTTC. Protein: CASWGGTYNEQFF.

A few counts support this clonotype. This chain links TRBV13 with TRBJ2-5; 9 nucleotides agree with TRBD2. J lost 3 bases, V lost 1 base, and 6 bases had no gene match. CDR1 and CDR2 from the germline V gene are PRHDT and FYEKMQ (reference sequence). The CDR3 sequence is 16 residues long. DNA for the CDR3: TGTGCCAGCAGCTTAGTGACTAGCGGCCCTAAAGAGACCCAGTACTTC. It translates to CASSLVTSGPKETQYF.

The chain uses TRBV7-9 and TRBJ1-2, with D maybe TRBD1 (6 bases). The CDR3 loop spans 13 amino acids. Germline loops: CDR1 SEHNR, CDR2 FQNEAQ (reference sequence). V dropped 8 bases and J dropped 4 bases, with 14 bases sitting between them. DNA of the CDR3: TGTGCCAGCGGCGCCGACAGGTCCTATGGCTACACCTTC. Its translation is CASGADRSYGYTF.

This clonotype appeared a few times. The chain's CDR3 is CSVPSGRAYEQYF. CDR3 coding DNA: TGCAGCGTTCCTAGCGGGAGGGCCTACGAGCAGTACTTC. The chain joins TRBV29-1 to TRBJ2-5; 12 bases line up with TRBD2. The DNA end is more similar to TRBJ2-7, so the J call may be wrong. This CDR3 is built from 13 residues. CDR1 SQVTM and CDR2 ANQGSEA come from the germline V gene.

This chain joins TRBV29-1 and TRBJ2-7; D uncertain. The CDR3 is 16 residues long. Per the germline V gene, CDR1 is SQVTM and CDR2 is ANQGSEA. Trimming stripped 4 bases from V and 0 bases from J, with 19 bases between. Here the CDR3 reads CSVARSIQRSSYEQYF. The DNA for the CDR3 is TGCAGCGTTGCCCGCTCCATCCAGAGGAGCTCCTACGAGCAGTACTTC.

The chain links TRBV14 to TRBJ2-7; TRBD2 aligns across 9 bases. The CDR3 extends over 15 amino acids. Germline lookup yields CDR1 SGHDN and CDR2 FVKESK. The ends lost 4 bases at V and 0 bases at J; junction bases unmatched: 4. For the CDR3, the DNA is TGTGCCAGCAGCCGCGGGGGGGATAGCTCCTACGAGCAGTACTTC. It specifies CASSRGGDSSYEQYF.

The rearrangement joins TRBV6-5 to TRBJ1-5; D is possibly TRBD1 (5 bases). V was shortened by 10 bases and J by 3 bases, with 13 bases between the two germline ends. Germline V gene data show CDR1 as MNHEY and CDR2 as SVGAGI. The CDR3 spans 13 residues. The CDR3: CATREVVNQPQHF. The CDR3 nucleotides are TGTGCCACCAGGGAGGTCGTCAATCAGCCCCAGCATTTT.

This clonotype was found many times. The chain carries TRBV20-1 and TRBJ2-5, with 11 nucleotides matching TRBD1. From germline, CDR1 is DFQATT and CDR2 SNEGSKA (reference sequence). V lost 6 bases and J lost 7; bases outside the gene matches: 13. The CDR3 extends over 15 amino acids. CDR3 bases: TGCAGTGCCACACCGCGGACAGGGGGCTCTGCGACCCAGTACTTC. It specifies CSATPRTGGSATQYF.

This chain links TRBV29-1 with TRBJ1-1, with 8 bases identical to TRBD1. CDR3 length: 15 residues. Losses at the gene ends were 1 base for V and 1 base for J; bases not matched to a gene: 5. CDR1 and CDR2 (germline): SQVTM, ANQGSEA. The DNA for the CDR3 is TGCAGCGTTGAAGTAACCGGGACAGGGAACACTGAAGCTTTCTTT. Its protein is CSVEVTGTGNTEAFF.

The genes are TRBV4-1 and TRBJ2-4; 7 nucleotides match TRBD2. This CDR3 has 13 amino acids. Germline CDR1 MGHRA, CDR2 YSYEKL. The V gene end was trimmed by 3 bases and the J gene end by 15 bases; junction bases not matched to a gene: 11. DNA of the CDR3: TGCGCCAGCAGCCAGGGACTACTCTACGGTCCGTACTTC. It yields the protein CASSQGLLYGPYF.